This T cell receptor (beta chain) was observed in a study of blood T cell repertoires in COVID-19. Study background: Acute and convalescent COVID-19 specimens originated in the United States, Italy and Spain.

Germline-derived CDR1 and CDR2 are MNHEY and SVGEGT. V lost 4 bases and J lost 6, with 24 bases in between. The CDR3 extends over 17 amino acids. Enrolment of Seattle patients took place during active infection, and they were followed longitudinally. In the original workflow: Researchers report that nucleated cell counts were estimated from reference gene primer amplification. Profiling relied on immunoSEQ multiplex PCR, and the TCRdb table lists in-frame clones only, not all of them. That table gives V, J and clone size, and the DNA gave D and trimming. In the table there are fewer than 300,000 clones, about 91% of which are singletons.

The chain links TRBV6-2 or TRBV6-3 to TRBJ1-2; TRBD1 might be the D (6 bases). This TCR derives from a person aged 18-29 years with COVID-19, enrolled during active disease. The source material was peripheral blood. Written as DNA, the CDR3 is TGTGCCAGCAGTTTCCGCTCTGATGATGCAGGGGAGAATGGCTACACCTTC. Encoded protein: CASSFRSDDAGENGYTF.